The T cell receptor (beta chain) described here comes from a study of OX40 agonist ivuxolimab in advanced cancers. Clones were read by immunoSEQ multiplex PCR, and TCRdb kept only the in-frame ones, dropping some. Of some 34,000 clones listed, around 89% were seen once; the top ten hold 10% to 15%. This clone appeared once. The CDR3 is 14 residues long. The V end lost 4 bases, the J end lost 2 bases, and 13 bases lay between the germline ends. The germline V gene has CDR1 SGDLS and CDR2 YYNGEE. The sequencing used CD4+ or CD8+ T cells sorted from blood, collected in a trial of the OX40 agonist ivuxolimab. The chain uses TRBV9 and TRBJ2-7; D is uncertain. The receptor was isolated from an adult with an advanced solid tumor such as melanoma, head and neck, liver or kidney cancer. CDR3 coding DNA: TGTGCCAGCAGCCCAGGCGGACCTGCCTACGAGCAGTACTTC. It yields the protein CASSPGGPAYEQYF.